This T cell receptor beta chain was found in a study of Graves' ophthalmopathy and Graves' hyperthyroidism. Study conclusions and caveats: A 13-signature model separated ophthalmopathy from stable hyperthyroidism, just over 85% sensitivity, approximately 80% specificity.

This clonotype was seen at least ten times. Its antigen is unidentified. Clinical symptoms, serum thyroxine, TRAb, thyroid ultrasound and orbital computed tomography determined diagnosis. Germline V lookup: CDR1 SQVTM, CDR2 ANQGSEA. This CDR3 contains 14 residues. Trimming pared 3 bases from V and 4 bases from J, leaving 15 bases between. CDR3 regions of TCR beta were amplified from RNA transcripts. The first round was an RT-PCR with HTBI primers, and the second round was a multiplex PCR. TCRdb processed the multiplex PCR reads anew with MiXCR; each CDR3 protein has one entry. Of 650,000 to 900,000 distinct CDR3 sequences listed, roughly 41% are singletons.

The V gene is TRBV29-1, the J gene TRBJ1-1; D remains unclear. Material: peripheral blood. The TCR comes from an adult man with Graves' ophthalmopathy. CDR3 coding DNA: TGCAGCGTTGACCGCCAAATCCTATCCACTGAAGCTTTCTTT. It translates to CSVDRQILSTEAFF.